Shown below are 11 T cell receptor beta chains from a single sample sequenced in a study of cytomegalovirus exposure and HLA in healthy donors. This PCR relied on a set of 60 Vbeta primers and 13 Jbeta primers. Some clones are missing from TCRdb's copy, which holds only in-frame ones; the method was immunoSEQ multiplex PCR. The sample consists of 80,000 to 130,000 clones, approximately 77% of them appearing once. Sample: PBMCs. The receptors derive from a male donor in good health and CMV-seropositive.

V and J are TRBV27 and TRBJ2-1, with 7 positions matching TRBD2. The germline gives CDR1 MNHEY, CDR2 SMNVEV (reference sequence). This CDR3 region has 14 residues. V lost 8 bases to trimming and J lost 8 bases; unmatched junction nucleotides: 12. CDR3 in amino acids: CASRRSRTRHEQFF. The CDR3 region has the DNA TGTGCCAGCCGTAGGTCCCGGACTAGGCATGAGCAGTTCTTC.

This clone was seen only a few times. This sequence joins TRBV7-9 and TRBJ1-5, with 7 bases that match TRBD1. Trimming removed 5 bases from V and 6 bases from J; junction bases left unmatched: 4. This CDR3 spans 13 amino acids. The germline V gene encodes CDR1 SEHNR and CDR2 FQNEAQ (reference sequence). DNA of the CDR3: TGTGCCAGCAGCGCGACAGGGCGTCAGCCCCAGCATTTT. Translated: CASSATGRQPQHF.

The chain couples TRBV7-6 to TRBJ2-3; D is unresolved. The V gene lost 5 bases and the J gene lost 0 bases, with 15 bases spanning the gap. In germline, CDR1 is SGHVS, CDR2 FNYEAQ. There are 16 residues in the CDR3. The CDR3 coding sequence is TGTGCCAGCAGCCCACCGGTTTGGGCGAGCACAGATACGCAGTATTTT. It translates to CASSPPVWASTDTQYF.

CDR3 residues: CASSLVVGQGNTEAFF. DNA of the CDR3: TGTGCCAGCAGCTTAGTAGTGGGACAGGGGAACACTGAAGCTTTCTTT. V is TRBV7-6 and J is TRBJ1-1; 9 bases align to TRBD1. Germline CDR1 SGHVS, CDR2 FNYEAQ. V lost 1 base to trimming and J lost 1 base; unmatched junction nucleotides: 4. The CDR3 is 16 amino acids.

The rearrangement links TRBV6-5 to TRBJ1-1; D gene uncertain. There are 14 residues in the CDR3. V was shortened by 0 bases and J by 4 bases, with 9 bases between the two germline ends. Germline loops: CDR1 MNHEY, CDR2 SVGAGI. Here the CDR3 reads CASSYSAEATEAFF. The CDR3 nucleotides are TGTGCCAGCAGTTACTCGGCTGAGGCCACTGAAGCTTTCTTT.

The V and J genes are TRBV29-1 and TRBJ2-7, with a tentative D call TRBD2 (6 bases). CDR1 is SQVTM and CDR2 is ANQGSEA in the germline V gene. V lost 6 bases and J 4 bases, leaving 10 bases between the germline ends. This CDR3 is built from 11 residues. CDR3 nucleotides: TGCAGCGTGGAGGGGAGTTACGAGCAGTACTTC. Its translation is CSVEGSYEQYF.

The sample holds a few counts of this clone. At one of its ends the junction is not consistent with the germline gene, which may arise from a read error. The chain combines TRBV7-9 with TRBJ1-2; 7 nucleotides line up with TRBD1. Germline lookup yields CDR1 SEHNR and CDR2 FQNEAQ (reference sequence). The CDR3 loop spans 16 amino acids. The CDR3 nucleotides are TGTTCCAGCAGCTTAGCTCGGACAGGCCCCTCGGGAGGCTACACCTTC. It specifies CSSSLARTGPSGGYTF.

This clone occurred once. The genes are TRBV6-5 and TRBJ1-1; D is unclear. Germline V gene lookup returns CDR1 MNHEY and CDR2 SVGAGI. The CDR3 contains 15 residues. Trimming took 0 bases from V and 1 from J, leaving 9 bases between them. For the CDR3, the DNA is TGTGCCAGCAGTTACTCGAGTAGCGGGAACACTGAAGCTTTCTTT. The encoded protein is CASSYSSSGNTEAFF.

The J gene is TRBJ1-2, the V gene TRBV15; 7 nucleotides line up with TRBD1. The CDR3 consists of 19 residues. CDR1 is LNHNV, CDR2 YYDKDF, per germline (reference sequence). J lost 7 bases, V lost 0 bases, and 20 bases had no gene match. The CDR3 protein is CATSRDIQTGTVGGGGYTF. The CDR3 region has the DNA TGTGCCACCAGCAGAGACATCCAAACCGGGACAGTCGGGGGTGGTGGCTACACCTTC.

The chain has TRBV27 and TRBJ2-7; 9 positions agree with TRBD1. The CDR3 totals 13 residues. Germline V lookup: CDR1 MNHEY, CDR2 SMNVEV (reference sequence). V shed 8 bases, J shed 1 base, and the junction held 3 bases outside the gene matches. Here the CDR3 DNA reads TGTGCCAGCGGGACAGGGTTATCCTACGAGCAGTACTTC. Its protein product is CASGTGLSYEQYF.

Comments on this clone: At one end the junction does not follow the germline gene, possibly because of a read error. The CDR3 protein is CANSEVGRGNEKLFF. The CDR3 region has the DNA TGTGCCAACAGTGAAGTCGGGAGGGGGAATGAAAAACTGTTTTTT. J is TRBJ1-4 and V is TRBV2; D is possibly TRBD1 (6 bases). The CDR3 totals 15 residues. Germline-derived CDR1 and CDR2 are SNHLY and FYNNEI.